These T cell receptor beta chains were read from a single sample in a study of sequential checkpoint blockade in melanoma. TCRdb keeps only in-frame clones here, not all; method: immunoSEQ multiplex PCR. The sample lists about 12,000 clones, approximately 69% occurring once. The sequenced sample was CD8+ T cells sorted from blood (inferred from file names), obtained from a patient given nivolumab and ipilimumab in sequence. The receptor set was obtained from a human donor with melanoma. CDR3s include the opening cysteine and the closing phenylalanine or tryptophan. The D gene is left open where the match is weak. For some rows the clone size is stated as once, few or many, or as a class when expanded; others skip it.

. | TRBJ1-1 | . | TRBV6-5 | TGTGCCACTTGGACCTGGGGCGGGAACACTGAAGCTTTCTTT | CATWTWGGNTEAFF
TRBD2 | TRBJ2-3 | . | TRBV9 | TGTGCCAGCAGCCAAGCAGGCGGGAGGCGCACAGATACGCAGTATTTT | CASSQAGGRRTDTQYF
. | TRBJ1-1 | . | TRBV9 | TGTGCCAGCAGCGTAGGTGGGGGGATGAACACTGAAGCTTTCTTT | CASSVGGGMNTEAFF
. | TRBJ1-5 | medium-sized | TRBV21-1 | TGTGCCAGCTTCGAAGGGGGACAGCCCTTATCGCCCCAGCATTTT | CASFEGGQPLSPQHF
. | TRBJ1-1 | . | TRBV4-2 | TGTGCCAGCAGCCAAGGCGGCTTGAACACTGAAGCTTTCTTT | CASSQGGLNTEAFF
TRBD1 | TRBJ1-2 | . | TRBV6-1 | TGTGCCAGCAGTGGGGTGAACAGGGGCTACGGCTACACCTTC | CASSGVNRGYGYTF
TRBD1 | TRBJ2-2 | . | TRBV25-1 | TGTGCCAGCAGTGACTCGGGACAGATGAACACCGGGGAGCTGTTTTTT | CASSDSGQMNTGELFF
. | TRBJ2-3 | . | TRBV30 | TGTGCCTGGAGTGTATCCGGGAATACGCAGTATTTT | CAWSVSGNTQYF
TRBD1 | TRBJ2-7 | . | TRBV7-9 | TGTGCCAGCAGCCAAGATGGGACAGGGTACGAGCAGTACTTC | CASSQDGTGYEQYF
. | TRBJ1-1 | . | TRBV29-1 | TGCAGCGTTGAAAGCAACAGGTTAGCTACTGAAGCTTTCTTT | CSVESNRLATEAFF
. | TRBJ1-5 | . | TRBV30 | TGTGCCTGGAGTGAGGGACACAGCAATCAGCCCCAGCATTTT | CAWSEGHSNQPQHF
. | TRBJ1-3 | medium-sized | TRBV13 | TGTGCCAGCAGCCCGGACGGGAACTCTGGAAACACCATATATTTT | CASSPDGNSGNTIYF
TRBD1 | TRBJ1-1 | few | TRBV5-5 | TGTGCCAGCAGCCCTCCCGGGGACAGTGAAGCTTTCTTT | CASSPPGDSEAFF
. | TRBJ1-1 | . | TRBV27 | TGTGCCAGCTTCTCCCTGAACACTGAAGCTTTCTTT | CASFSLNTEAFF
. | TRBJ1-5 | . | TRBV11-2 | TGTGCCAGCAGCTTAGCGGCAGGGCATCAGCCCCAGCATTTT | CASSLAAGHQPQHF
. | TRBJ1-5 | . | TRBV2 | TGTGCCAGCAGTGTGAGCAGGGTGTCGGGTTATAGCAATCAGCCCCAGCATTTT | CASSVSRVSGYSNQPQHF
. | TRBJ2-2 | . | TRBV15 | TGTGCCACCAGCAGAGATCAGGCAGCCTGGGGGGACACCGGGGAGCTGTTTTTT | CATSRDQAAWGDTGELFF